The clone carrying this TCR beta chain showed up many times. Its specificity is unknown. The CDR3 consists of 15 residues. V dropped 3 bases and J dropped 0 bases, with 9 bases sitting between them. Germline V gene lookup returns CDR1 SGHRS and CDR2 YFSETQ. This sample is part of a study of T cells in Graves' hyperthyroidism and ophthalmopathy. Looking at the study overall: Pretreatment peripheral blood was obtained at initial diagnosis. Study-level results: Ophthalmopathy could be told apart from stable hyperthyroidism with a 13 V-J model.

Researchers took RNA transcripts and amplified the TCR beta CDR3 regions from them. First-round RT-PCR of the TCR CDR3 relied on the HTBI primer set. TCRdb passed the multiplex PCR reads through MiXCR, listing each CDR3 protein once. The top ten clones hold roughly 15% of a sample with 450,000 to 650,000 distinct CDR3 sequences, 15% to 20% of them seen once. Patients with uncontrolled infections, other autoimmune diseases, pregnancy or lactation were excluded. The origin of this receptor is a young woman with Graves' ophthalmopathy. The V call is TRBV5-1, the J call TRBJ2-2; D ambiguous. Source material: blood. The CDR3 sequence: CASSYSPANTGELFF. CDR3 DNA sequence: TGCGCCAGCAGCTATAGTCCTGCGAACACCGGGGAGCTGTTTTTT.